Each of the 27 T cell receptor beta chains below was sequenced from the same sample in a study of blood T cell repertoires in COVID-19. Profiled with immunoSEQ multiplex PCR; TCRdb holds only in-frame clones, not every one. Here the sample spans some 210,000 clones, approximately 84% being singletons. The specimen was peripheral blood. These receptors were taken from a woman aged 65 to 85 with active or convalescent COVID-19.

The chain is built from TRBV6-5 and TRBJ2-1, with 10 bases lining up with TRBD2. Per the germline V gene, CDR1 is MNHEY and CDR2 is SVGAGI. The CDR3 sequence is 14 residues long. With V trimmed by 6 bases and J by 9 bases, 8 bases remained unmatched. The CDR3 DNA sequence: TGTGCCAGCAGAACCGGGACTAGCGTCTTTGAGCAGTTCTTC. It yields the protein CASRTGTSVFEQFF.

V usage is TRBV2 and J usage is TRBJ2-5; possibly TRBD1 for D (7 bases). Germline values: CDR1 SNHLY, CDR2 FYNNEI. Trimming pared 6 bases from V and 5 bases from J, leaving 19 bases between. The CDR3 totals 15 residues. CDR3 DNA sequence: TGTGCCAGCAGGGCGGGACAGACGGACGTCGAGACCCAGTACTTC. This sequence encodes CASRAGQTDVETQYF.

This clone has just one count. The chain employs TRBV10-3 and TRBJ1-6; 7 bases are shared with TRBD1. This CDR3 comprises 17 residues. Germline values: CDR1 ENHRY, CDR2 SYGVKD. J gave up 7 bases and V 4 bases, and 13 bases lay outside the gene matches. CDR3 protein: CAISARGGQVKNSPLHF. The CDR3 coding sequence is TGTGCCATCAGTGCCCGGGGAGGACAGGTTAAAAATTCACCCCTCCACTTT.

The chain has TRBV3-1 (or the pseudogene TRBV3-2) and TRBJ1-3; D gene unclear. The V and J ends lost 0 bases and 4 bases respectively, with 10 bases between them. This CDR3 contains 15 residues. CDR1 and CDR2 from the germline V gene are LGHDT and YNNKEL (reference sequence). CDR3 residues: CASSQDSAAGNTIYF. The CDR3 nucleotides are TGTGCCAGCAGCCAAGACAGCGCCGCAGGAAACACCATATATTTT.

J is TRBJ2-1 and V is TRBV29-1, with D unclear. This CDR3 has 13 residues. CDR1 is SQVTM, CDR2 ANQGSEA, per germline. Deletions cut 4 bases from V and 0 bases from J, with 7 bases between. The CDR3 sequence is CSVVAISYNEQFF. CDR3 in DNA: TGCAGCGTTGTGGCCATCTCCTACAATGAGCAGTTCTTC.

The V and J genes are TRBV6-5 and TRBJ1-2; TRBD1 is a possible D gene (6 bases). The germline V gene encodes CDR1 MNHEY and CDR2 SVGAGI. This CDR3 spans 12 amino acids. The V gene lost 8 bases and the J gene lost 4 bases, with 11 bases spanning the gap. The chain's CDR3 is CASRLGGYGYTF. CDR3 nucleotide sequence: TGTGCCAGCCGCCTAGGGGGCTATGGCTACACCTTC.

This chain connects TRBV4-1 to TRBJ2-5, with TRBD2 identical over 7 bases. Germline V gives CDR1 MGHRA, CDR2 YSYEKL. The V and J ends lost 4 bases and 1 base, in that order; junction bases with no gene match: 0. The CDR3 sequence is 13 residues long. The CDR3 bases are TGCGCCAGCAGCCGGGGGGGCCAAGAGACCCAGTACTTC. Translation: CASSRGGQETQYF.

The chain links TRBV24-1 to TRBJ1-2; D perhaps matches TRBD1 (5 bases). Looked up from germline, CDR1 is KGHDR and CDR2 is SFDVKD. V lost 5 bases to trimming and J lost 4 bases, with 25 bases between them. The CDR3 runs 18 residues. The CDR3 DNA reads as TGTGCCACCAGTGCCGAACACGGGGGGTGGAACACCCCCTATGGCTACACCTTC. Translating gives CATSAEHGGWNTPYGYTF.

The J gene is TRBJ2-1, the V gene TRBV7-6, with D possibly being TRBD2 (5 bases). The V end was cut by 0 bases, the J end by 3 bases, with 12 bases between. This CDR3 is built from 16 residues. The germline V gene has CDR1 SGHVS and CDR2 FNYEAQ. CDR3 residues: CASSLAGGSRYNEQFF. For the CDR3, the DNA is TGTGCCAGCAGCTTAGCAGGAGGAAGTCGCTACAATGAGCAGTTCTTC.

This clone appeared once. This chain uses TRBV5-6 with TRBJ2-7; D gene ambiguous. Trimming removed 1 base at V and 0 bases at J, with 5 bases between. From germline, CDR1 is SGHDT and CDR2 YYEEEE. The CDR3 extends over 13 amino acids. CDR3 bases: TGTGCCAGCAGCTTGCAACTCTCCTACGAGCAGTACTTC. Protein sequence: CASSLQLSYEQYF.

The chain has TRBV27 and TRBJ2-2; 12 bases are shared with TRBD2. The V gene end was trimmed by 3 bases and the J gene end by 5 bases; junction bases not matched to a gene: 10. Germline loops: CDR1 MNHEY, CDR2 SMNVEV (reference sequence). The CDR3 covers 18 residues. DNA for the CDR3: TGTGCCAGCAGTTTCCAGGGTAGACTAGCGGGAGATACCGGGGAGCTGTTTTTT. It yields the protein CASSFQGRLAGDTGELFF.

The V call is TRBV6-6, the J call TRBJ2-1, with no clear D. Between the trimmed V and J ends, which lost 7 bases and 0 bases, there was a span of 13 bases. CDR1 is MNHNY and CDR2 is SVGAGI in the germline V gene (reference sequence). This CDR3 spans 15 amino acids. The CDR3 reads CASTVSASSYNEQFF. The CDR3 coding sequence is TGTGCCAGCACCGTTTCGGCTAGCTCCTACAATGAGCAGTTCTTC.

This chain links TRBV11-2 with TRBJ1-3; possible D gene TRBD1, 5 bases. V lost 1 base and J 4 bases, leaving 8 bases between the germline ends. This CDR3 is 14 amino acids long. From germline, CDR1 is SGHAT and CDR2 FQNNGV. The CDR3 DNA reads TGTGCCAGCAGCTTAGCAGGGTCCGGAAACACCATATATTTT. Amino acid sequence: CASSLAGSGNTIYF.

CDR3 loop: CASSLAGIQETQYF. DNA of the CDR3: TGCGCCAGCAGCTTGGCTGGCATACAAGAGACCCAGTACTTC. The rearrangement joins TRBV5-1 to TRBJ2-5; no clear D gene. Trimming cost V 0 bases and J 2 bases, with 8 bases left between them. Germline assignment: CDR1 SGHRS and CDR2 YFSETQ. This CDR3 comprises 14 residues.

This chain's CDR3 is CASSEPRKGTGEWGPYGYTF. CDR3 sequence (DNA): TGTGCCAGCAGTGAGCCGAGGAAGGGGACAGGGGAGTGGGGCCCCTATGGCTACACCTTC. The rearrangement links TRBV6-1 to TRBJ1-2; 10 bases agree with TRBD1. Germline V gives CDR1 MNHNS, CDR2 SASEGT. This CDR3 spans 20 amino acids. V gave up 3 bases and J gave up 4 bases; unmatched junction bases: 20.

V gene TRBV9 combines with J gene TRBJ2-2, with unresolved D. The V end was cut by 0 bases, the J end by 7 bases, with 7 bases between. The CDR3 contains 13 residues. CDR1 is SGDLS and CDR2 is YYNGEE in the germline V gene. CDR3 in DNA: TGTGCCAGCAGCGTAGCTCAGAACGGGGAGCTGTTTTTT. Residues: CASSVAQNGELFF.

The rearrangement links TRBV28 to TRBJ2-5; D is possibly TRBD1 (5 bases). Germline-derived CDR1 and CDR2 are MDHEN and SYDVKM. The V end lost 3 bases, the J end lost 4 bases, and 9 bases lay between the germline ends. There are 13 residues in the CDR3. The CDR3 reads CASSLTAPETQYF. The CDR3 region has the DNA TGTGCCAGCAGTTTGACAGCCCCAGAGACCCAGTACTTC.

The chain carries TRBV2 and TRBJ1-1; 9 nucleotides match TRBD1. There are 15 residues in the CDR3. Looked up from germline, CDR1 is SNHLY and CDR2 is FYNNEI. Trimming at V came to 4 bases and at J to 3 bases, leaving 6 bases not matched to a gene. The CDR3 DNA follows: TGTGCCAGCAGTGCCCAGACAGGGGGGGACACTGAAGCTTTCTTT. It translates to CASSAQTGGDTEAFF.

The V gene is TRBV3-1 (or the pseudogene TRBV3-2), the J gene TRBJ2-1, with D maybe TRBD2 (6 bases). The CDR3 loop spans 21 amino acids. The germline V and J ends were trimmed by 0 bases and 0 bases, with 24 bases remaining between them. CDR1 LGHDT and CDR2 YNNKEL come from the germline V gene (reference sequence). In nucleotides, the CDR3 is TGTGCCAGCAGCCAAGATGTAGGGACTGACGGAGCGGATAACTCCTACAATGAGCAGTTCTTC. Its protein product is CASSQDVGTDGADNSYNEQFF.

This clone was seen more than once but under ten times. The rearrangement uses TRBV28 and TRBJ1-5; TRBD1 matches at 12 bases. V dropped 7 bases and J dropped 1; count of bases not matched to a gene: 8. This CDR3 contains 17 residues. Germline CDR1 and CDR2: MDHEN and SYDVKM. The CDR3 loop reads CASTPGTGGVSNQPQHF. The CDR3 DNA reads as TGTGCCAGCACCCCAGGGACAGGGGGCGTGAGCAATCAGCCCCAGCATTTT.

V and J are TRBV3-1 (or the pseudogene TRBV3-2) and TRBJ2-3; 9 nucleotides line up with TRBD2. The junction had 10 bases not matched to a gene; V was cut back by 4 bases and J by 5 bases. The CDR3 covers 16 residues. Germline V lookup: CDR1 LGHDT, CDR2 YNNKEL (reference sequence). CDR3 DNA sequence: TGTGCCAGCAGCCTATCGCGGGGGGGCGCGGAAGATACGCAGTATTTT. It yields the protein CASSLSRGGAEDTQYF.

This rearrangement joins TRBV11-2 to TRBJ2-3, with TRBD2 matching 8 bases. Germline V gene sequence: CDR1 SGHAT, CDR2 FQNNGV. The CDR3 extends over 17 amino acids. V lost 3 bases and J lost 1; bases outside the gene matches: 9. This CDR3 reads CASSLVYGRAGTDTQYF. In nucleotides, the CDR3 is TGTGCCAGCAGCTTGGTATACGGGAGGGCCGGCACAGATACGCAGTATTTT. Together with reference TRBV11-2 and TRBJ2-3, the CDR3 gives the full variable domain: EAGVAQSPRYKIIEKRQSVAFWCNPISGHATLYWYQQILGQGPKLLIQFQNNGVVDDSQLPKDRFSAERLKGVDSTLKIQPAKLEDSAVYLCASSLVYGRAGTDTQYFGPGTRLTVL.

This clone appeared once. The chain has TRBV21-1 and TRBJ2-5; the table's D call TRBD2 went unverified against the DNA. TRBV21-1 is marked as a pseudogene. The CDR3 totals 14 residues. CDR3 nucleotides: TGTGCCAGCGTCCACGGGAGGGCCGGGGAGACCCAGTACTTC. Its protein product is CASVHGRAGETQYF.

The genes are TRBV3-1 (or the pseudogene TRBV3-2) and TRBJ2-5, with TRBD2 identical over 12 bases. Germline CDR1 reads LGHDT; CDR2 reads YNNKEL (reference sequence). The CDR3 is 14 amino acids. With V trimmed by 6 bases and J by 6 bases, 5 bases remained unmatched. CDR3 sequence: CASRPTSGSKTQYF. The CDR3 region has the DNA TGTGCCAGCAGACCGACTAGCGGGAGTAAGACCCAGTACTTC.

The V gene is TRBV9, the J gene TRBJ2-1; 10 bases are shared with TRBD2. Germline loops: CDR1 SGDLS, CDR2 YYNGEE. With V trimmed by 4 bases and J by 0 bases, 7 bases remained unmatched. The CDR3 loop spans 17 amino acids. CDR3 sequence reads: CASSPQREGHSYNEQFF. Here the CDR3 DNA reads TGTGCCAGCAGCCCTCAGCGGGAGGGCCACTCCTACAATGAGCAGTTCTTC. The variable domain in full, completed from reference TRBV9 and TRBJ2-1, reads DSGVTQTPKHLITATGQRVTLRCSPRSGDLSVYWYQQSLDQGLQFLIQYYNGEERAKGNILERFSAQQFPDLHSELNLSSLELGDSALYFCASSPQREGHSYNEQFFGPGTRLTVL.

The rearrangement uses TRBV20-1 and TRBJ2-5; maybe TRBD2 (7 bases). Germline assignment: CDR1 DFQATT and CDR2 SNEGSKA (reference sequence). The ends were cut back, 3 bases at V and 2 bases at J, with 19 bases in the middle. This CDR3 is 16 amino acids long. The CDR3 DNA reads TGCAGTGCTAGTTATGTAGGGGGAGGGATTCAAGAGACCCAGTACTTC. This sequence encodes CSASYVGGGIQETQYF.

CDR3 in DNA: TGTGCCTGGACGAACGGGACTATTTACACCGGGGAGCTGTTTTTT. As protein: CAWTNGTIYTGELFF. This chain connects TRBV30 to TRBJ2-2; TRBD2 agrees at 7 bases. V lost 4 bases to trimming and J lost 3 bases; unmatched junction nucleotides: 8. There are 15 residues in the CDR3. Germline CDR1 GTSNPN, CDR2 SVGIG (reference sequence).